The sample holds many counts of the clone carrying this TCR beta chain. The antigen is not known. This sample was included in a study of CD8 T cells in ankylosing spondylitis. Overall study results and limits: Disease-linked clones had a CD8+ phenotype and relatively low frequency in peripheral blood. Reportedly, significant enrichment of disease-linked clones occurred in matched ankylosing spondylitis synovial fluid. One TCR beta motif, made up of under ten highly homologous variants, appeared characteristic of ankylosing spondylitis blood.

Library preparation for TCR beta used quantitative 5'-RACE with molecular barcodes. MiXCR was run by TCRdb on the 5' RACE reads, yielding one entry per CDR3 protein. The data contain 200,000 to 250,000 distinct CDR3 sequences, approximately 30% of them singletons. Sequencing input: blood, either unsorted or a sorted T cell fraction (not recorded which). This receptor was obtained from a male donor with ankylosing spondylitis or in good health (not recorded which).

CDR3 nucleotide sequence: TGTGCCAGCAGACCTGACGGAGAAAATGGCTACACCTTC. Its protein is CASRPDGENGYTF. The chain carries TRBV12-3 or TRBV12-4 and TRBJ1-2, with D unresolved. Trimming stripped 6 bases from V and 6 bases from J, with 14 bases between. The CDR3 is 13 residues long.